Listed here are 21 T cell receptor beta chains from one sample, sequenced in a study of CD8+ T cells in alopecia areata. RNA, once extracted, was reverse transcribed into cDNA for use as the sequencing template. Profiled with immunoSEQ multiplex PCR; TCRdb holds only in-frame clones, not every one. The profile covers 65,000 to 95,000 clones, with about 51% appearing a single time and around 6% taken by the ten largest. Sequenced: NKG2D-high CD8+ T cells sorted from blood. These receptors were collected from a human donor with alopecia areata.

CDR3 protein: CASNLGQGEFF. The CDR3, as DNA: TGTGCCAGCAACCTCGGACAGGGCGAGTTCTTC. This sequence joins TRBV2 and TRBJ2-1; 8 bases match TRBD1. V was clipped by 7 bases and J by 14 bases; unmatched bases: 7. CDR1 and CDR2 from the germline V gene are SNHLY and FYNNEI. This CDR3 contains 11 residues.

This chain connects TRBV9 to TRBJ2-2; maybe TRBD1 (6 bases). The CDR3 contains 17 residues. The V and J ends lost 0 bases and 3 bases respectively, with 15 bases between them. The germline CDR1 and CDR2 sequences are SGDLS and YYNGEE. The CDR3, as DNA: TGTGCCAGCAGCGTAGAAGGGCAGGGGCTTGACACCGGGGAGCTGTTTTTT. It specifies CASSVEGQGLDTGELFF.

This clone was counted a few times. The chain employs TRBV5-1 and TRBJ2-3; D not resolved. Germline CDR1 and CDR2: SGHRS and YFSETQ. This CDR3 comprises 14 residues. V lost 3 bases to trimming and J lost 6 bases, with 14 bases between them. The CDR3 loop reads CASSSYVLLDTQYF. CDR3 sequence (DNA): TGCGCCAGCAGCTCCTACGTCCTCCTGGATACGCAGTATTTT.

The chain recombines TRBV29-1 with TRBJ1-1; unclear D gene. Germline V gives CDR1 SQVTM, CDR2 ANQGSEA. This CDR3 has 11 amino acids. Trimming took 4 bases from V and 5 from J, leaving 8 bases between them. The CDR3 reads CSVAWQTEAFF. The DNA of the CDR3 is TGCAGCGTTGCATGGCAGACTGAAGCTTTCTTT. The full variable domain, with the rest looked up from reference TRBV29-1 and TRBJ1-1, is SAVISQKPSRDICQRGTSLTIQCQVDSQVTMMFWYRQQPGQSLTLIATANQGSEATYESGFVIDKFPISRPNLTFSTLTVSNMSPEDSSIYLCSVAWQTEAFFGQGTRLTVV.

The chain carries TRBV30 and TRBJ2-1; D call uncertain. V was trimmed by 4 bases and J by 4 bases, leaving 8 bases between them. The CDR3 loop spans 12 amino acids. Germline values: CDR1 GTSNPN, CDR2 SVGIG (reference sequence). This CDR3 reads CAWIGPYNEQFF. DNA for the CDR3: TGTGCCTGGATAGGACCTTACAATGAGCAGTTCTTC.

This sequence joins TRBV5-4 and TRBJ2-5, with D hard to call. V was cut by 0 bases and J by 4 bases, with 13 bases left in between. Germline V gene data show CDR1 as SGHNT and CDR2 as YYREEE (reference sequence). The CDR3 has 15 amino acids. The CDR3 nucleotides are TGTGCCAGCAGCTTGGCGGTGGCAGCGCCAGAGACCCAGTACTTC. Protein product: CASSLAVAAPETQYF.

The chain employs TRBV12-5 and TRBJ2-5; D may be TRBD1 (6 bases). Looked up from germline, CDR1 is LGHNT and CDR2 is FRNRAP. CDR3 length: 13 residues. V lost 7 bases to trimming and J lost 5 bases, with 14 bases between them. The CDR3 reads CASAPGQGETQYF. The CDR3 DNA reads TGTGCTAGTGCCCCGGGACAAGGGGAGACCCAGTACTTC.

About this clone: The germline gene is not matched at one end of the junction; a read error may be the cause. The V call is TRBV29-1, the J call TRBJ1-2; D not certain. Germline V gene data show CDR1 as SQVTM and CDR2 as ANQGSEA. CDR3 length: 11 residues. The CDR3 DNA reads as TGCAGCGCCACCCCCGGTACCAGAGAGAACTTC. Its protein product is CSATPGTRENF. Complete variable domain (other parts from reference TRBV29-1 and TRBJ1-2): SAVISQKPSRDICQRGTSLTIQCQVDSQVTMMFWYRQQPGQSLTLIATANQGSEATYESGFVIDKFPISRPNLTFSTLTVSNMSPEDSSIYLCSATPGTRENFGSGTRLTVV.

The chain recombines TRBV29-1 with TRBJ1-5; a possible D gene is TRBD1 (5 bases). V lost 6 bases and J 0 bases, leaving 15 bases between the germline ends. CDR1 SQVTM and CDR2 ANQGSEA come from the germline V gene. The CDR3 loop spans 15 amino acids. The CDR3 protein is CSVLPTADSNQPQHF. The CDR3 bases are TGCAGCGTCCTTCCGACAGCGGATAGCAATCAGCCCCAGCATTTT. Drawing the rest from reference TRBV29-1 and TRBJ1-5, the complete variable domain is SAVISQKPSRDICQRGTSLTIQCQVDSQVTMMFWYRQQPGQSLTLIATANQGSEATYESGFVIDKFPISRPNLTFSTLTVSNMSPEDSSIYLCSVLPTADSNQPQHFGDGTRLSIL.

Only a few counts were recorded for this clone. The chain is built from TRBV7-9 and TRBJ2-7; possibly TRBD1 for D (5 bases). This CDR3 has 13 amino acids. Germline CDR1 and CDR2: SEHNR and FQNEAQ (reference sequence). V was pared by 5 bases and J by 2 bases, with 10 bases between. The CDR3 region is CASSPATAYEQYF. DNA of the CDR3: TGTGCCAGCAGCCCGGCGACAGCCTACGAGCAGTACTTC.

In this sample, this clone turned up once. The chain couples TRBV27 to TRBJ1-5; perhaps TRBD1 as D (5 bases). Germline CDR1 and CDR2: MNHEY and SMNVEV (reference sequence). CDR3 length: 14 amino acids. With 5 bases removed from V and 1 base from J, the gap between germline ends came to 9 bases. The DNA for the CDR3 is TGTGCCAGCAGTACTGGGGACAGCAATCAGCCCCAGCATTTT. It translates to CASSTGDSNQPQHF.

This chain joins TRBV7-9 and TRBJ2-7, with TRBD2 as a possible D gene (5 bases). Trimming cost V 5 bases and J 2 bases, with 13 bases left between them. The germline V gene has CDR1 SEHNR and CDR2 FQNEAQ (reference sequence). This CDR3 contains 14 residues. CDR3 sequence: CASSPPREPYEQYF. The CDR3 coding sequence is TGTGCCAGCAGCCCCCCCCGGGAACCCTACGAGCAGTACTTC.

In this sample, this clone turned up a few times. The chain is built from TRBV29-1 and TRBJ2-1, with D possibly called TRBD1 or TRBD2 (5 bases each). The length of the CDR3 is 17 residues. Trimming took 1 base from V and 6 from J, leaving 22 bases between them. Germline loops: CDR1 SQVTM, CDR2 ANQGSEA. CDR3 sequence (DNA): TGCAGCGTTGAAGGGGGGAAGGGCCCGGTTATACTCAATGAGCAGTTCTTC. Translated, it gives CSVEGGKGPVILNEQFF.

The chain links TRBV7-8 to TRBJ2-7; 10 bases fit TRBD2. This CDR3 contains 15 residues. CDR1 is SGHVS and CDR2 is FQNEAQ in the germline V gene. V lost 5 bases, J lost 1 base, and 5 bases stayed unmatched. CDR3 sequence (DNA): TGTGCCAGCAGCCCGACTAGCGGGCATTCCTACGAGCAGTACTTC. Its translation is CASSPTSGHSYEQYF. Full variable domain (outside the CDR3, taken from reference TRBV7-8 and TRBJ2-7): GAGVSQSPRYKVAKRGQDVALRCDPISGHVSLFWYQQALGQGPEFLTYFQNEAQLDKSGLPSDRFFAERPEGSVSTLKIQRTQQEDSAVYLCASSPTSGHSYEQYFGPGTRLTVT.

The chain links TRBV7-8 to TRBJ2-2; possibly TRBD2 for D (6 bases). Trimming took off 0 bases at V and 1 base at J, with 9 bases between the two ends. CDR1 and CDR2 (germline): SGHVS, FQNEAQ. This CDR3 has 16 amino acids. The CDR3 bases are TGTGCCAGCAGCTTAGCCGGCGGGATGAACACCGGGGAGCTGTTTTTT. Protein product: CASSLAGGMNTGELFF.

This clone turned up a few times. The chain couples TRBV5-1 to TRBJ1-3; D unresolved. Germline CDR1 reads SGHRS; CDR2 reads YFSETQ. V lost 4 bases, J lost 0 bases, and 14 bases lay in between. This CDR3 is 16 amino acids long. The CDR3 DNA reads TGCGCCAGCAGCCAACTGGACGGCTACTCTGGAAACACCATATATTTT. This translates into CASSQLDGYSGNTIYF.

As DNA, the CDR3 is TGCAGCGTTGAGTTCGGAGTTAGGCAGTACTTC. Translation: CSVEFGVRQYF. The V and J genes are TRBV29-1 and TRBJ2-5; D gene unclear. Germline loops: CDR1 SQVTM, CDR2 ANQGSEA. The CDR3 runs to 11 residues. The V and J ends lost 3 bases and 11 bases respectively, with 13 bases between them. The full variable domain, rest sourced from reference TRBV29-1 and TRBJ2-5, is SAVISQKPSRDICQRGTSLTIQCQVDSQVTMMFWYRQQPGQSLTLIATANQGSEATYESGFVIDKFPISRPNLTFSTLTVSNMSPEDSSIYLCSVEFGVRQYFGPGTRLLVL.

This sequence joins TRBV4-1 and TRBJ2-1; tentatively, D is TRBD1 (5 bases). The germline V gene has CDR1 MGHRA and CDR2 YSYEKL. The CDR3 spans 15 residues. V was trimmed by 4 bases and J by 8 bases, leaving 18 bases between them. CDR3 DNA sequence: TGCGCCAGCAGCCTCCTACCGGAAGGGGATTATGAGCAGTTCTTC. It codes for CASSLLPEGDYEQFF.

This clone was recorded a few times. The chain joins TRBV7-3 to TRBJ2-1, with D tentatively TRBD1 (6 bases). Germline V gene lookup returns CDR1 SGHTA and CDR2 FQGTGA. The CDR3 consists of 14 residues. The germline V and J ends were trimmed by 4 bases and 6 bases, with 13 bases remaining between them. The CDR3, as DNA: TGTGCCAGCAGCTCTCCGGGACAAATCAATGAGCAGTTCTTC. Its translation: CASSSPGQINEQFF.

V gene TRBV7-6 combines with J gene TRBJ2-5; the D call may be TRBD1 or TRBD2 (6 bases each). Per germline, CDR1 SGHVS and CDR2 FNYEAQ. CDR3 length: 14 amino acids. Trimming cost V 2 bases and J 5 bases, with 12 bases left between them. This CDR3 reads CASSLFGGPETQYF. As DNA, the CDR3 is TGTGCCAGCAGCTTATTTGGGGGGCCGGAGACCCAGTACTTC.

This rearrangement joins TRBV5-1 to TRBJ2-3; TRBD2 might be the D (6 bases). This CDR3 has 16 amino acids. Trimming pared 4 bases from V and 6 bases from J, leaving 21 bases between. Germline loops: CDR1 SGHRS, CDR2 YFSETQ. The CDR3 DNA reads as TGCGCCAGCAGCACTCCGGACTACCCCCCAGTGGATACGCAGTATTTT. Its protein product is CASSTPDYPPVDTQYF.